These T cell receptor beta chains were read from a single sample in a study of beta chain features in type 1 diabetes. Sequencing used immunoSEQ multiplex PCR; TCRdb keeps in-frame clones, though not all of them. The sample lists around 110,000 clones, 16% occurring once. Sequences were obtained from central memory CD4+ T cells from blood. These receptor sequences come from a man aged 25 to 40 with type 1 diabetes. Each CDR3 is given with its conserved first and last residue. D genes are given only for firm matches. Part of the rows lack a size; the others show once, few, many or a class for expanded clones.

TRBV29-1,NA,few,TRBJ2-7,TGCAGCGTTGGTAAAGGGGGCTACGAGCAGTACTTC,CSVGKGGYEQYF
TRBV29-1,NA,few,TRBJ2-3,TGCAGCGTCATCGGGGGCACAGATACGCAGTATTTT,CSVIGGTDTQYF
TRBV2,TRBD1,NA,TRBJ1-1,TGTGCCGGAGGGACAGGGGTGTCGAGTACTGAAGCTTTCTTT,CAGGTGVSSTEAFF
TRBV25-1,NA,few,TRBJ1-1,TGTGCCAGCAGTGATGTCGGGGGACCGAACACTGAAGCTTTCTTT,CASSDVGGPNTEAFF
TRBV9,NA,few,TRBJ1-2,TGTGCCAGCAGCACCCGACAGGACTATGGCTACACCTTC,CASSTRQDYGYTF
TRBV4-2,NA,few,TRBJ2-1,TGTGCCAGCAGCCAAGGGTCCAGGCAGGATGAGCAGTTCTTC,CASSQGSRQDEQFF
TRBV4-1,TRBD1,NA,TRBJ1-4,TGCGCCGGTGGACAGGGGGGATTCCCTGGCGAAAAACTGTTTTTT,CAGGQGGFPGEKLFF
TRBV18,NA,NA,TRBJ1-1,TGTGCCAGCTCAAGGGGAGCAAATGAAGCTTTCTTT,CASSRGANEAFF
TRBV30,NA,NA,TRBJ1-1,TGTGCCTGGAGTCTCCAGTACGCCAACACTGAAGCTTTCTTT,CAWSLQYANTEAFF
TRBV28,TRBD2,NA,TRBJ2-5,TGTGCCAGCAGTTTGTCGGTGTACGGGACTAGCGGGTCGTTACAAGAGACCCAGTACTTC,CASSLSVYGTSGSLQETQYF
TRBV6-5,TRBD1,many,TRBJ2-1,TGTGCCAGCTTGACCGGGACAGCTAACAATGAGCAGTTCTTC,CASLTGTANNEQFF
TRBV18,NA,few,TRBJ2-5,TGTGCCAGCTCACCAAGTATGCGCGAGGAGACCCAGTACTTC,CASSPSMREETQYF
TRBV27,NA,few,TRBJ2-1,TGTGCCAGCAGTTTGGCGGTCTCCTACAATGAGCAGTTCTTC,CASSLAVSYNEQFF
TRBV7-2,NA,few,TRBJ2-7,TGTGCCAGCAGCTTATCTCTAGCTTACGTCTCCTACGAGCAGTACTTC,CASSLSLAYVSYEQYF
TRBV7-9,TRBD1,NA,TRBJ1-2,TGTGCCAGCAGCCGATTCGACAGGGGCTCAGAGGGCTACACCTTC,CASSRFDRGSEGYTF
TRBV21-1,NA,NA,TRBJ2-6,TGTGCCAGCAGCCGTCCTCGATCGACAGGGAGCCCAAGATGCTTGGCCAACGTCCTGACTTTC,CASSRPRSTGSPRCLANVLTF
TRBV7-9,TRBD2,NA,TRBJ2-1,TGTGCCAGCAGTTTGTCGACTAGCGGGGGCCCTGTTCTGTGGAATGAGCAGTTCTTC,CASSLSTSGGPVLWNEQFF
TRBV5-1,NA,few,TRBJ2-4,TGCGCCAGCAGCACCTCGGTAGCCAAAAACATTCAGTACTTC,CASSTSVAKNIQYF
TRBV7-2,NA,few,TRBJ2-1,TGTGCCAGTCTAAAAGGGGACTCCTACAATGAGCAGTTCTTC,CASLKGDSYNEQFF
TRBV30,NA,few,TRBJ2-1,TGTGCCTGGAGTTCATCCTACAATGAGCAGTTCTTC,CAWSSSYNEQFF
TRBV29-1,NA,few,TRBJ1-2,TGCAGCGTTGGCGGCTTGGAGGTGTACACCTTC,CSVGGLEVYTF
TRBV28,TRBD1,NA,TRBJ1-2,TGTGCCACAGCAATCGACAGGGCTTATGGCTACACCTTC,CATAIDRAYGYTF
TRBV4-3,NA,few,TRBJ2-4,TGCGCCAGCAGCCAAGATGTAGGAACCAGAAACATTCAGTACTTC,CASSQDVGTRNIQYF
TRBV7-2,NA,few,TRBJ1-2,TGTGCCAGCAGCCCCGCCGGTCTGGGGTATGGCTACACCTTC,CASSPAGLGYGYTF
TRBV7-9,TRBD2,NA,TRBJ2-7,TGTGCCAGCAGCCTAGAGGGAGGGGCCTACGAGCAGTACTTC,CASSLEGGAYEQYF
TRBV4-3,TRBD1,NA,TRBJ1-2,TGCGCCAGCAGCCGGGACAGGGCCTATGGCTACACCTTC,CASSRDRAYGYTF
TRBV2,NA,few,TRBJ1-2,TGTGCCAGCACCCCCCCGGGAACATCGGGGGCTTATGGCTACACCTTC,CASTPPGTSGAYGYTF
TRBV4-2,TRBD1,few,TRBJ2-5,TGTGCCAGCAGGCTTAGGGGACAGGGATTGTCAGAGACCCAGTACTTC,CASRLRGQGLSETQYF
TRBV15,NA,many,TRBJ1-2,TGTGCCACCAGCAGAGATATGAGCAGGGGTGGCGGCTACACCTTC,CATSRDMSRGGGYTF
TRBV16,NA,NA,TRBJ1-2,TGTGCCAGCAGCCAACGGGAGTCGAACTATGGCTACACCTTC,CASSQRESNYGYTF
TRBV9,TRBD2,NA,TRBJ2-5,TGTGCCAGCAGCGTAGGCGATAGCGGGGGAGAGACCCAGTACTTC,CASSVGDSGGETQYF
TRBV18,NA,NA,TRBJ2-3,TGTGCCAGCTCACCAAATCTGATGGGGGGTTTGGATACGCAGTATTTT,CASSPNLMGGLDTQYF
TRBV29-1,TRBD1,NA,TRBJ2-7,TGCAGCGTTGGGGGGACAGGACCTTCCTACGAGCAGTACTTC,CSVGGTGPSYEQYF
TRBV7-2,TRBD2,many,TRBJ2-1,TGTGCCAGCAGCCGTACTAGCGGGGGGGCATCTGAGCAGTTCTTC,CASSRTSGGASEQFF
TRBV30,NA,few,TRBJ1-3,TGTGCCTGGAGTGGAAAGGGAAGCGGTGGAAACACCATATATTTT,CAWSGKGSGGNTIYF
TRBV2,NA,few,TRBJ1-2,TGTGCCAGCAGTGCCCTCCGAGCGTTCAGCTACACCTTC,CASSALRAFSYTF
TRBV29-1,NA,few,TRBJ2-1,TGCAGCGTCCGAAGGGGGGACGCTGAGCAGTTCTTC,CSVRRGDAEQFF
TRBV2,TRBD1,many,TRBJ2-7,TGTGCCAGCAGTGCATTGGGGACAGTGGGCGAGCAGTACTTC,CASSALGTVGEQYF
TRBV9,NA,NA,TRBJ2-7,TGTGCCAGCAGCGTAGGTCCGACAGAGGACTACGAGCAGTACTTC,CASSVGPTEDYEQYF
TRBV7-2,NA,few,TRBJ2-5,TGTGCCAGCAGCCCTAAGGGGGGCAGTCGGCAAGAGACCCAGTACTTC,CASSPKGGSRQETQYF
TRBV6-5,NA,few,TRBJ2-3,TGTGCCAGCAGGAACGACAGGGACTATACGCAGTATTTT,CASRNDRDYTQYF
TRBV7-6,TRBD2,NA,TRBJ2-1,TGTGCCAGCAGCTTGGGCGGGAGGACCTACAATGAGCAGTTCTTC,CASSLGGRTYNEQFF
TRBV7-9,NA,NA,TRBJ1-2,TGTGCCAGCAGCTTAGAAGAAGTCCCGAACTACACCTTC,CASSLEEVPNYTF
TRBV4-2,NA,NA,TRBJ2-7,TGTGCCAGCAGCCAAGAAGGGCAGCTCTACGAGCAGTACTTC,CASSQEGQLYEQYF
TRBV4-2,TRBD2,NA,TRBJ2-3,TGTGCCAGCAGCCAAGATGGTGGGCGGGGGGCCTCAGATACGCAGTATTTT,CASSQDGGRGASDTQYF
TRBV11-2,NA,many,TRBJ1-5,TGTGCCAGCAGCTTAGATCAGGCAGGGCCCCAGCATTTT,CASSLDQAGPQHF
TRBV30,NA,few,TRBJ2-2,TGTGCCGGCCCAAAAGGGCTTAACACCGGGGAGCTGTTTTTT,CAGPKGLNTGELFF
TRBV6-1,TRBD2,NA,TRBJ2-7,TGTGCCAGCAGTGAGCGGGGGGACCTATACGAGCAGTACTTC,CASSERGDLYEQYF
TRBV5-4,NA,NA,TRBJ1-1,TGTGCCAGCAGCCTAGCGGGGAACACTGAAGCTTTCTTT,CASSLAGNTEAFF
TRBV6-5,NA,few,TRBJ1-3,TGTGCCAGCAGTCCTACACATTACTCTGGAAACACCATATATTTT,CASSPTHYSGNTIYF
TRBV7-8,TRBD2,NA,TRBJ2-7,TGTGCCAGCAGATTCGAGCGGGAGTCCTCCTACGAGCAGTACTTC,CASRFERESSYEQYF
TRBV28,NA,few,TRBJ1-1,TGTGCCAGCAGTCCCTCGCCCACAGGCTTGAACACTGAAGCTTTCTTT,CASSPSPTGLNTEAFF